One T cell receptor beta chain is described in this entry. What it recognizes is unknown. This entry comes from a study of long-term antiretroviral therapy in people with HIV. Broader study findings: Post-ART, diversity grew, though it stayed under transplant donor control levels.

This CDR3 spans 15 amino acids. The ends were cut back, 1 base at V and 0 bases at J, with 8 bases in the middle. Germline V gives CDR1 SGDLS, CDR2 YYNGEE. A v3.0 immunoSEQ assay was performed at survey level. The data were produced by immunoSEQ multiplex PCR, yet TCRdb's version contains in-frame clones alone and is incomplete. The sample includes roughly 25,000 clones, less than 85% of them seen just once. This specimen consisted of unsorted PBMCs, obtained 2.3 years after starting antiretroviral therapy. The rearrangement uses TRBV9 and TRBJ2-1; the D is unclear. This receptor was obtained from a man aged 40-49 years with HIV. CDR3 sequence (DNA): TGTGCCAGCAGCGTAACAGCAAGCTCCTACAATGAGCAGTTCTTC. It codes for CASSVTASSYNEQFF.